The 5 T cell receptor delta chains below were found in one sample sequenced in a study of γδ T cells in repeated Plasmodium falciparum infection. TCRdb made new clone calls on the multiplex PCR reads using CATT. The sample has 85,000 to 100,000 delta-chain clones, 0.85% to 1% seen once; the top ten hold approximately 9.6%. Gammadelta T cells were flow-sorted from PBMC into Vgamma9/Vdelta2+ and Vdelta2-negative populations for bulk analysis. The sample comprised gamma-delta T cells from blood. These TCRs come from a pool of human donors (malaria-infected and uninfected, not separated).

Points on this clone: A far larger clone differs by one base, so this is likely a read error. Other nucleotide sequences in the sample specify the same CDR3. This sequence joins TRDV2 and TRDJ1; TRDD3 is a possible D gene (5 bases). The CDR3 covers 16 residues. Germline V CDR1 and CDR2: GEAIGNYY, EKD. Trimming took off 3 bases at V and 0 bases at J, with 16 bases between the two ends. The CDR3 DNA sequence: TGTGCCTGTGACCCTCTGGGAGATAAGTACACCGATAAACTCATCTTT. This encodes CACDPLGDKYTDKLIF.

To note about this clone: The mismatch at residue 5 between this DNA's translation and the TCRdb protein of a much larger clone likely reflects a read error; the protein shown is translated from the DNA. V gene TRDV1 combines with J gene TRDJ1, with TRDD3 matching 11 bases. Per the germline V gene, CDR1 is TSWWSYY and CDR2 is QGS. The CDR3 consists of 21 residues. V lost 9 bases, J lost 0 bases, and 24 bases stayed unmatched. CDR3 in DNA: TGTGCTCTCCGCTGTCTAATCTGGGGGATACAGGGAGGCCAGTACACCGATAAACTCATCTTT. Translated, it gives CALRCLIWGIQGGQYTDKLIF.

This clone has just a few counts. TCRdb's entry gives the protein of a much larger clone, which mismatches this DNA's translation at residue 6, likely from a read error; the protein reported here is translated from the DNA. J gene calling gave no result, while the V gene is TRDV1; TRDD3 is the table's D call and was not checked against the DNA. The CDR3 extends over 12 amino acids. CDR1 is TSWWSYY and CDR2 is QGS in the germline V gene. The CDR3 coding sequence is TGTGCTCTCTTTGAGTTTACTGGGGGTCTCATCTTT. Translation: CALFEFTGGLIF.

Concerning this clone itself: The protein held in TCRdb is that of a much larger clone and does not match this DNA's translation at residue 17, likely because of a read error; the protein shown is translated from the DNA. V gene assignment gives TRDV2, but the J gene was left uncalled; TRDD3 is taken as the D call from the table, unchecked against the DNA. Per germline, CDR1 GEAIGNYY and CDR2 EKD. The CDR3 has 18 amino acids. The CDR3: CACDTVVNRNGGYDKLTF. CDR3 DNA sequence: TGTGCCTGTGACACCGTGGTTAATAGGAATGGGGGATACGATAAACTCACCTTT.

About this clone: TCRdb's entry gives the protein of a much larger clone, which mismatches this DNA's translation at residue 9, likely from a read error; the protein reported here is translated from the DNA. The rearrangement joins TRDV2 to TRDJ1; TRDD3 might be the D (6 bases). As TCRdb names no J gene, one was assigned here on the basis of a DNA match to germline. V gave up 3 bases and J gave up 2 bases, with 15 bases separating them. The germline V gene encodes CDR1 GEAIGNYY and CDR2 EKD. The CDR3 consists of 15 residues. The CDR3 nucleotides are TGTGCCTGTGACCCTTTGGGGGGGCCAACCGATAAACTCATCTTT. Translated: CACDPLGGPTDKLIF.